A single sample is the source of the 17 T cell receptor beta chains below, sequenced in a study of blood T cell repertoires in COVID-19. TCRdb's table, derived via immunoSEQ multiplex PCR, lists solely in-frame clones and lacks some. Of around 260,000 clones listed, around 90% were seen once; the top ten hold 10% to 13%. Sequenced: peripheral blood. Every receptor here comes from a woman in her 70s with COVID-19, enrolled during active disease.

V is TRBV24-1 and J is TRBJ1-5; TRBD1 is a possible D gene (6 bases). The germline V gene encodes CDR1 KGHDR and CDR2 SFDVKD. This CDR3 region has 13 residues. V was clipped by 10 bases and J by 1 base, with 10 bases between them. In DNA form, the CDR3 reads TGTGCCACTCAGGACAGAAGCAATCAGCCCCAGCATTTT. Its protein is CATQDRSNQPQHF.

This chain links TRBV18 with TRBJ2-5, with 7 nucleotides matching TRBD1. Germline CDR1 KGHSH, CDR2 LQKENI. The V segment lost 4 bases and the J segment 5 bases; nucleotides outside the gene matches: 7. This CDR3 is built from 14 residues. The CDR3 sequence: CASSLGQSVETQYF. CDR3 coding DNA: TGTGCCAGCTCACTGGGACAGTCTGTGGAGACCCAGTACTTC. Variable domain in full (rest from reference TRBV18 and TRBJ2-5): NAGVMQNPRHLVRRRGQEARLRCSPMKGHSHVYWYRQLPEEGLKFMVYLQKENIIDESGMPKERFSAEFPKEGPSILRIQQVVRGDSAAYFCASSLGQSVETQYFGPGTRLLVL.

V gene TRBV7-9 combines with J gene TRBJ2-1; maybe TRBD1 (6 bases). CDR1 is SEHNR and CDR2 is FQNEAQ in the germline V gene (reference sequence). The CDR3 runs 14 residues. V lost 5 bases and J lost 5, with 13 bases in between. CDR3 coding DNA: TGTGCCAGCAGCCTAGGACAGTTTAACAATGAGCAGTTCTTC. Its translation is CASSLGQFNNEQFF.

V and J are TRBV3-1 (or the pseudogene TRBV3-2) and TRBJ2-2; 11 bases are a match to TRBD2. V lost 1 base, J lost 4 bases, and 2 bases stayed unmatched. The CDR3 length is 16 residues. Germline assignment: CDR1 LGHDT and CDR2 YNNKEL (reference sequence). In DNA, the CDR3 is TGTGCCAGCAGCCAAGGTCTAGCGGGAGGCACCGGGGAGCTGTTTTTT. It codes for CASSQGLAGGTGELFF.

The chain combines TRBV6-6 with TRBJ1-1, with unresolved D. The germline V gene has CDR1 MNHNY and CDR2 SVGAGI (reference sequence). The CDR3 loop spans 14 amino acids. The V end lost 6 bases, the J end lost 8 bases, and 19 bases lay between the germline ends. The CDR3 coding sequence is TGTGCCAGCAGCCGACCCGTGCGGTTCTCCGAAGCTTTCTTT. This translates into CASSRPVRFSEAFF.

J is TRBJ1-1 and V is TRBV12-3 or TRBV12-4; D gene ambiguous. V lost 6 bases and J lost 2, with 4 bases in between. The CDR3 has 11 residues. The CDR3 sequence: CASRHNTEAFF. CDR3 bases: TGTGCCAGCAGACACAACACTGAAGCTTTCTTT.

This chain connects TRBV4-3 to TRBJ2-3, with 8 bases aligning to TRBD2. Germline loops: CDR1 LGHNA, CDR2 YSLEER. The CDR3 totals 17 residues. Germline trimming cut 0 bases from V and 2 bases from J; bases unmatched to any gene: 7. CDR3 DNA sequence: TGCGCCAGCAGCCAAGATGGCCTAGCGGGCCTCACAGATACGCAGTATTTT. This gives the protein CASSQDGLAGLTDTQYF.

The chain links TRBV19 to TRBJ2-3, with a weak D call TRBD1 (5 bases). The V end was cut by 4 bases, the J end by 2 bases, with 10 bases between. The V gene's germline CDR1 is LNHDA and CDR2 SQIVND (reference sequence). This CDR3 region has 14 residues. This CDR3 is CASSTTRVTDTQYF. The CDR3 DNA reads as TGTGCCAGTAGTACCACCAGGGTCACAGATACGCAGTATTTT.

This chain joins TRBV5-1 and TRBJ1-2; TRBD1 might be the D (5 bases). Germline V gene sequence: CDR1 SGHRS, CDR2 YFSETQ. CDR3 length: 13 residues. V shed 5 bases and J shed 3 bases, with 11 bases lying between them. The CDR3 coding sequence is TGCGCCAGCAGACCCGGGGGAGACTATGGCTACACCTTC. It yields the protein CASRPGGDYGYTF.

V and J are TRBV19 and TRBJ2-1; D remains unclear. V lost 5 bases and J lost 7, with 18 bases in between. The CDR3 consists of 15 residues. Germline assignment: CDR1 LNHDA and CDR2 SQIVND (reference sequence). Written as DNA, the CDR3 is TGTGCCAGTAGTTGGTCGGGTTCAAGTAGTAATGAGCAGTTCTTC. Translation gives CASSWSGSSSNEQFF.

V gene TRBV10-3 combines with J gene TRBJ1-1, with TRBD1 as a possible D gene (6 bases). The CDR3 is 15 amino acids. V shed 0 bases and J shed 1 base, with 9 bases lying between them. Germline values: CDR1 ENHRY, CDR2 SYGVKD. The CDR3 nucleotides are TGTGCCATCAGTGAGTCCGTACAGGGGAACACTGAAGCTTTCTTT. Its protein product is CAISESVQGNTEAFF.

The chain employs TRBV11-3 and TRBJ2-7, with 8 bases matching TRBD2. Trimming at V came to 3 bases and at J to 3 bases, leaving 7 bases not matched to a gene. Germline CDR1 is SGHNT and CDR2 is YENEEA. The CDR3 spans 15 residues. CDR3 region: CASSFAAGASYEQYF. The CDR3 DNA sequence: TGTGCCAGCAGCTTCGCAGCGGGAGCTAGCTACGAGCAGTACTTC.

The genes are TRBV6-5 and TRBJ1-5; D is perhaps TRBD1 (5 bases). V lost 2 bases and J 0 bases, leaving 11 bases between the germline ends. CDR1 and CDR2 from the germline V gene are MNHEY and SVGAGI. The CDR3 loop spans 16 amino acids. CDR3 in amino acids: CASSYKAGHSNQPQHF. CDR3 in DNA: TGTGCCAGCAGTTACAAAGCAGGACATAGCAATCAGCCCCAGCATTTT.

This chain uses TRBV6-1 with TRBJ2-3; D remains ambiguous. V lost 3 bases and J 8 bases, leaving 15 bases between the germline ends. The CDR3 length is 14 residues. Germline V gene sequence: CDR1 MNHNS, CDR2 SASEGT. In DNA, the CDR3 is TGTGCCAGCAGTGATGGCTTGGGTTACAGTACGCAGTATTTT. As protein: CASSDGLGYSTQYF.

The V and J genes are TRBV27 and TRBJ1-2; 7 positions match TRBD1. The CDR3 runs to 12 residues. J gave up 6 bases and V 3 bases, and 1 base lay outside the gene matches. CDR1 MNHEY and CDR2 SMNVEV come from the germline V gene (reference sequence). CDR3 in DNA: TGTGCCAGCAGTTTGACAGGGAATGGCTACACCTTC. This translates into CASSLTGNGYTF.

This clone was found once. The chain links TRBV19 to TRBJ1-2; 9 nucleotides match TRBD1. CDR3 length: 15 amino acids. Germline CDR1 LNHDA, CDR2 SQIVND (reference sequence). With 5 bases clipped from V and 4 bases from J, the junction kept 8 bases outside the gene matches. The CDR3 here is CASSQGTGSLYGYTF. DNA for the CDR3: TGTGCCAGTAGTCAGGGGACAGGGTCCCTCTATGGCTACACCTTC.

This clone occurred a few times. Other DNA sequences in this specimen translate into the identical CDR3. The gene calls are TRBV15 and TRBJ2-2; D unresolved. The CDR3 spans 13 residues. Trimming pared 1 base from V and 5 bases from J, leaving 5 bases between. CDR1 is LNHNV, CDR2 YYDKDF, per germline (reference sequence). CDR3 protein: CATSRVRTGELFF. The CDR3 DNA reads TGTGCCACCAGCAGAGTGAGAACCGGGGAGCTGTTTTTT.